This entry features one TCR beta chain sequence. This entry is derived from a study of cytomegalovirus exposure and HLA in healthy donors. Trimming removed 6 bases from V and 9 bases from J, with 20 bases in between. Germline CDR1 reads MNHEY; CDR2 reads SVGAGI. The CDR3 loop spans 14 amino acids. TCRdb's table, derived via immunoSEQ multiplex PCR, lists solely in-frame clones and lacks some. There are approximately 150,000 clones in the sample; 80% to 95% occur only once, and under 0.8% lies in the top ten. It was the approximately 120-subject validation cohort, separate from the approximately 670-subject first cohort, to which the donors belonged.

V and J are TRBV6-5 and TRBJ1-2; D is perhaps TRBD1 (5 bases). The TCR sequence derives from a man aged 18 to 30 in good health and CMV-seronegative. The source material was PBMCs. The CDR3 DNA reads TGTGCCAGCAGGATGACAGACCTGAGTGGGCGCTACACCTTC. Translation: CASRMTDLSGRYTF.